This T cell receptor (beta chain) is drawn from a study of technical replicates of blood from a few donors. Clones were read by immunoSEQ multiplex PCR, and TCRdb kept only the in-frame ones, dropping some. The sample lists about 64,000 clones, less than 90% seen once, with around 5.1% in the top ten. This clone was picked up a small number of times. Trimming removed 5 bases at V and 4 bases at J, with 14 bases between. This CDR3 is 14 amino acids long. The V gene's germline CDR1 is SGHTA and CDR2 FQGNSA. The sequenced material came from PBMCs. This receptor was obtained from a human donor in good health. Some clones in this sample may be carry-over from other donors' samples. This chain joins TRBV7-2 and TRBJ2-5; D is perhaps TRBD2 (5 bases). CDR3 nucleotide sequence: TGTGCCAGCAGCCCCCGGACTGACGGAGAGACCCAGTACTTC. Translated: CASSPRTDGETQYF.